This entry lists 21 T cell receptor beta chains sequenced from one sample in a study of T cells in Graves' hyperthyroidism and ophthalmopathy. RNA transcripts served as the template for amplifying TCR beta CDR3 regions. The study used the HTBI primer set for a first-round RT-PCR of the TCR CDR3. Each CDR3 protein gets one entry after TCRdb re-called the multiplex PCR reads with MiXCR. The data hold around 700,000 distinct CDR3 sequences, with around 20% observed a single time. Sequenced material: blood. These receptors came from a woman aged 45-65 years with Graves' hyperthyroidism that later progressed to Graves' ophthalmopathy.

This clonotype was detected many times. The chain is built from TRBV12-3 or TRBV12-4 and TRBJ1-1, with 11 positions matching TRBD1. V lost 2 bases and J lost 10; bases outside the gene matches: 3. This CDR3 spans 13 amino acids. The CDR3 spells CASSLWGQGGAFF. In DNA, the CDR3 is TGTGCCAGCAGTTTATGGGGACAGGGGGGAGCTTTCTTT.

As concerns this clonotype: This sequence may be a read error, since a much larger clone differs from it by one base. The CDR3 sequence is CASSGNPGQGSYEQYF. The CDR3 DNA is TGCGCCAGCAGCGGAAACCCGGGACAGGGCTCCTACGAGCAGTACTTC. The rearrangement joins TRBV5-1 to TRBJ2-7; TRBD1 aligns across 9 bases. With 4 bases clipped from V and 0 bases from J, the junction kept 8 bases outside the gene matches. Germline-derived CDR1 and CDR2 are SGHRS and YFSETQ. The CDR3 loop spans 16 amino acids.

This clonotype was recorded at least ten times. The chain links TRBV4-2 to TRBJ1-1; D is undetermined. The CDR3 contains 14 residues. Between the trimmed V and J ends, which lost 0 bases and 1 base, there was a span of 6 bases. CDR1 is LGHNA and CDR2 is YNFKEQ in the germline V gene. The CDR3 sequence: CASSQEQENTEAFF. CDR3 sequence (DNA): TGTGCCAGCAGCCAAGAGCAGGAGAACACTGAAGCTTTCTTT.

This clonotype has a count of ten or more. The V gene is TRBV5-1, the J gene TRBJ1-1; D unresolved. This CDR3 contains 14 residues. The V gene lost 4 bases and the J gene lost 0 bases, with 10 bases spanning the gap. Per germline, CDR1 SGHRS and CDR2 YFSETQ. CDR3 DNA sequence: TGCGCCAGCAGCGGACCGGGAATGAACACTGAAGCTTTCTTT. This sequence encodes CASSGPGMNTEAFF.

This clonotype was seen more than once but under ten times. The chain carries TRBV27 and TRBJ1-5; D gene unclear. V was trimmed by 2 bases and J by 5 bases, leaving 13 bases between them. CDR3 length equals 15 residues. Germline CDR1 and CDR2: MNHEY and SMNVEV (reference sequence). CDR3 sequence reads: CASSLKQARDQPQHF. The CDR3 DNA follows: TGTGCCAGCAGTTTAAAACAAGCCCGGGATCAGCCCCAGCATTTT.

This clonotype was seen ten or more times. V is TRBV18 and J is TRBJ2-1; D gene unclear. Germline loops: CDR1 KGHSH, CDR2 LQKENI. V was cut by 2 bases and J by 5 bases, with 7 bases left in between. The CDR3 spans 13 residues. The CDR3 sequence is CASSPNRNNEQFF. CDR3 coding DNA: TGTGCCAGCTCACCAAACAGAAACAATGAGCAGTTCTTC.

In this sample, this clonotype turned up a few times. The chain is built from TRBV3-1 and TRBJ2-3; 7 positions agree with TRBD2. The germline V gene has CDR1 LGHDT and CDR2 YNNKEL (reference sequence). This CDR3 has 16 residues. V trimming: 4 bases; J trimming: 1 base; junction bases outside the gene matches: 8. CDR3 bases: TGTGCCAGCAGCCTTAACTACCGGGGGGGCACAGATACGCAGTATTTT. This sequence encodes CASSLNYRGGTDTQYF.

The chain employs TRBV30 and TRBJ1-5, with D possibly matching TRBD1 (5 bases). The CDR3 extends over 14 amino acids. In germline, CDR1 is GTSNPN, CDR2 SVGIG (reference sequence). With 8 bases removed from V and 6 bases from J, the gap between germline ends came to 20 bases. This chain's CDR3 is CARTLGPGSQPQHF. As DNA, the CDR3 is TGTGCCAGGACCTTGGGGCCAGGGAGTCAGCCCCAGCATTTT.

This clonotype was recorded many times. This chain uses TRBV5-1 with TRBJ1-1; the D gene is possibly TRBD1 (5 bases). There are 14 residues in the CDR3. V dropped 8 bases and J dropped 1 base, with 15 bases sitting between them. CDR1 is SGHRS and CDR2 is YFSETQ in the germline V gene. In nucleotides, the CDR3 is TGCGCCAGTCAGAGAGGGACGGCGAACACTGAAGCTTTCTTT. Protein product: CASQRGTANTEAFF.

The chain is built from TRBV10-2 and TRBJ2-6; no clear D gene. The CDR3 totals 16 residues. V shed 2 bases and J shed 0 bases, with 8 bases lying between them. Germline CDR1 reads WSHSY; CDR2 reads SAAADI. The CDR3 nucleotides are TGCGCCAGCAGTGAGGTTGACAACTCTGGGGCCAACGTCCTGACTTTC. Protein: CASSEVDNSGANVLTF.

The chain combines TRBV7-9 with TRBJ2-7; weak D call: TRBD1 (6 bases). The germline CDR1 and CDR2 sequences are SEHNR and FQNEAQ (reference sequence). This CDR3 region has 14 residues. The germline V and J ends were trimmed by 5 bases and 2 bases, with 13 bases remaining between them. DNA of the CDR3: TGTGCCAGCAGCGAAACCAGGGGTCCCTACGAGCAGTACTTC. Residues: CASSETRGPYEQYF.

The table lists this clonotype with many counts. V is TRBV2 and J is TRBJ2-2; D not resolved. CDR1 is SNHLY and CDR2 is FYNNEI in the germline V gene. V lost 10 bases to trimming and J lost 3 bases, with 21 bases between them. The CDR3 is made up of 16 amino acids. The CDR3 here is CATLRSLLRDTGELFF. In nucleotides, the CDR3 is TGTGCCACCCTAAGGAGTCTATTACGCGACACCGGGGAGCTGTTTTTT.

The chain couples TRBV20-1 to TRBJ2-1; 11 nucleotides align to TRBD2. V trimming: 4 bases; J trimming: 1 base; junction bases outside the gene matches: 3. The germline gives CDR1 DFQATT, CDR2 SNEGSKA (reference sequence). There are 15 residues in the CDR3. CDR3 in DNA: TGCAGTGCTATGGGACTAGCGGCTTCCTACAATGAGCAGTTCTTC. Protein sequence: CSAMGLAASYNEQFF.

The chain links TRBV2 to TRBJ1-1; a weak D match, TRBD1 (5 bases). There are 12 residues in the CDR3. V lost 10 bases and J 5 bases, leaving 14 bases between the germline ends. The germline gives CDR1 SNHLY, CDR2 FYNNEI. The CDR3 nucleotides are TGTGCCACCATTGGGGGGGGAACTGAAGCTTTCTTT. Protein product: CATIGGGTEAFF. The whole variable domain, remainder taken from reference TRBV2 and TRBJ1-1, is EPEVTQTPSHQVTQMGQEVILRCVPISNHLYFYWYRQILGQKVEFLVSFYNNEISEKSEIFDDQFSVERPDGSNFTLKIRSTKLEDSAMYFCATIGGGTEAFFGQGTRLTVV.

This clonotype was detected many times. The gene calls are TRBV3-1 and TRBJ2-3; 10 bases align to TRBD2. The CDR3 sequence is 18 residues long. Germline values: CDR1 LGHDT, CDR2 YNNKEL (reference sequence). Trimming took 5 bases from V and 1 from J; bases not matched to a gene: 12. This CDR3 is CASSFEAGGVVGTDTQYF. The CDR3 DNA follows: TGTGCCAGCAGCTTCGAAGCGGGGGGGGTTGTCGGCACAGATACGCAGTATTTT.

This clonotype occurred many times. V usage is TRBV6-6 and J usage is TRBJ1-1, with 9 nucleotides matching TRBD1. Germline CDR1 reads MNHNY; CDR2 reads SVGAGI (reference sequence). V shed 2 bases, J shed 4 bases, and the junction held 2 bases outside the gene matches. The CDR3 is 14 amino acids. CDR3 residues: CASSYGTGTTEAFF. The CDR3, as DNA: TGTGCCAGCAGTTACGGGACAGGGACCACTGAAGCTTTCTTT.

This clonotype showed up many times. The chain employs TRBV20-1 and TRBJ1-2; 10 positions agree with TRBD1. This CDR3 comprises 14 residues. V shed 3 bases and J 6 bases; nucleotides not matched to a gene: 7. Germline loops: CDR1 DFQATT, CDR2 SNEGSKA (reference sequence). CDR3 in DNA: TGCAGTGCTAGTGTGACAGGGGGCGGACATGGCTACACCTTC. Amino acids: CSASVTGGGHGYTF.

With regard to this clonotype: A much larger clone sits a single nucleotide away, making a read error possible. The chain uses TRBV2 and TRBJ2-3; a possible D gene is TRBD2 (6 bases). Germline V gene data show CDR1 as SNHLY and CDR2 as FYNNEI. The CDR3 length is 15 residues. As DNA, the CDR3 is TGTGCCAGCAGTGACGCCCGGGGGAACACAGGTACGCAGTATTTT. This codes for CASSDARGNTGTQYF.

This clonotype appeared a few times. The chain uses TRBV19 and TRBJ1-1; maybe TRBD1 (6 bases). From germline, CDR1 is LNHDA and CDR2 SQIVND (reference sequence). V was trimmed by 6 bases and J by 8 bases, leaving 16 bases between them. This CDR3 has 13 amino acids. In DNA, the CDR3 is TGTGCCAGTAGCCCAAACAAGGGGGTAGAAGCTTTCTTT. It codes for CASSPNKGVEAFF.

CDR3 DNA sequence: TGCGCCAGCACCAGAGGCGCGATCGGTGGCTACACCTTC. This sequence encodes CASTRGAIGGYTF. The genes are TRBV5-1 and TRBJ1-2, with D hard to call. Between the trimmed V and J ends, which lost 6 bases and 7 bases, there was a span of 16 bases. Germline V gene sequence: CDR1 SGHRS, CDR2 YFSETQ. The CDR3 extends over 13 amino acids.

This clonotype was counted many times. The V and J genes are TRBV5-1 and TRBJ1-5, with D unresolved. Germline V gives CDR1 SGHRS, CDR2 YFSETQ. Trimming removed 0 bases from V and 4 bases from J, with 5 bases in between. The CDR3 totals 13 residues. The CDR3, as DNA: TGCGCCAGCAGCTTGGCAAGAAATCAGCCCCAGCATTTT. Translated: CASSLARNQPQHF. Full variable domain (missing parts from reference TRBV5-1 and TRBJ1-5): KAGVTQTPRYLIKTRGQQVTLSCSPISGHRSVSWYQQTPGQGLQFLFEYFSETQRNKGNFPGRFSGRQFSNSRSEMNVSTLELGDSALYLCASSLARNQPQHFGDGTRLSIL.